Each of the 7 T cell receptor beta chains below was sequenced from the same sample in a study of cytomegalovirus exposure and HLA in healthy donors. PCR employed 60 Vbeta and 13 Jbeta primers. This table comes from immunoSEQ multiplex PCR, and its TCRdb copy is limited to in-frame clones, with some not included. Among 90,000 to 130,000 clones listed, 80% were seen once. What was sequenced was PBMCs. These TCRs come from a woman between 55 and 75 years old in good health and CMV-seropositive.

V is TRBV6-5 and J is TRBJ1-2, with a possible D match to TRBD1 (5 bases). Deletions cut 4 bases from V and 5 bases from J, with 17 bases between. There are 15 residues in the CDR3. Germline lookup yields CDR1 MNHEY and CDR2 SVGAGI. In DNA, the CDR3 is TGTGCCAGCAGTTCTCAGGGAGGTGGAGGGTATGGCTACACCTTC. This encodes CASSSQGGGGYGYTF.

The chain uses TRBV7-7 and TRBJ2-5, with 9 bases matching TRBD2. The V gene's germline CDR1 is SSHAT and CDR2 FNYEAQ (reference sequence). The junction had 5 bases not matched to a gene; V was cut back by 11 bases and J by 1 base. CDR3 length: 13 residues. The DNA of the CDR3 is TGTGCCGTAGCGGGAGACCTCCAAGAGACCCAGTACTTC. It is translated as CAVAGDLQETQYF.

The rearrangement joins TRBV9 to TRBJ2-7, with TRBD2 matching over 7 bases. The CDR3 is 15 residues long. J gave up 3 bases and V 2 bases, and 8 bases lay outside the gene matches. Germline values: CDR1 SGDLS, CDR2 YYNGEE. The CDR3 loop is CASSVSPSGIYEQYF. The CDR3 DNA reads as TGTGCCAGCAGCGTCAGCCCAAGCGGGATCTACGAGCAGTACTTC.

This CDR3 is CASSERFSGNTIYF. CDR3 nucleotides: TGTGCCAGCAGTGAACGGTTCTCTGGAAACACCATATATTTT. The V call is TRBV2, the J call TRBJ1-3; D ambiguous. The germline gives CDR1 SNHLY, CDR2 FYNNEI. The CDR3 spans 14 residues. V was shortened by 2 bases and J by 0 bases, with 5 bases between the two germline ends. Supplemented by reference TRBV2 and TRBJ1-3, the full variable domain reads EPEVTQTPSHQVTQMGQEVILRCVPISNHLYFYWYRQILGQKVEFLVSFYNNEISEKSEIFDDQFSVERPDGSNFTLKIRSTKLEDSAMYFCASSERFSGNTIYFGEGSWLTVV.

V and J are TRBV7-9 and TRBJ2-2; 12 bases match TRBD2. The CDR3 sequence is 16 residues long. Germline-derived CDR1 and CDR2 are SEHNR and FQNEAQ (reference sequence). With V trimmed by 5 bases and J by 6 bases, 7 bases remained unmatched. CDR3 bases: TGTGCCAGCAGCATCCTAGCGGGAGGGCCCTCCGGGGAGCTGTTTTTT. It yields the protein CASSILAGGPSGELFF. The full variable domain, with the rest looked up from reference TRBV7-9 and TRBJ2-2, is DTGVSQNPRHKITKRGQNVTFRCDPISEHNRLYWYRQTLGQGPEFLTYFQNEAQLEKSRLLSDRFSAERPKGSFSTLEIQRTEQGDSAMYLCASSILAGGPSGELFFGEGSRLTVL.

The chain combines TRBV7-2 with TRBJ2-1, with 9 bases fitting TRBD2. This CDR3 spans 12 amino acids. V gave up 3 bases and J gave up 10 bases; unmatched junction bases: 1. The V gene's germline CDR1 is SGHTA and CDR2 FQGNSA. DNA of the CDR3: TGTGCCAGCAGCTTCCTAGCGGGAGAGCAGTTCTTC. Its translation is CASSFLAGEQFF.

This chain uses TRBV27 with TRBJ1-5; D is unclear. CDR3 length: 13 amino acids. Germline CDR1 is MNHEY and CDR2 is SMNVEV (reference sequence). V dropped 9 bases and J dropped 6 bases, with 15 bases sitting between them. CDR3 in DNA: TGTGCCAGTTCTCTAACTAGGAGTCAGCCCCAGCATTTT. As protein: CASSLTRSQPQHF.